This record concerns one T cell receptor (beta chain) sequence. The sample belongs to a study of blood T cell repertoires in COVID-19. Study summary: Sources were T cells, B-cell-depleted T cells, or PBMCs; the material itself was cDNA or gDNA.

Per the authors' pipeline: Using reference gene primer amplification, nucleated cell counts were estimated. Clones were sequenced by immunoSEQ multiplex PCR, and TCRdb holds only the in-frame ones, with some missing. V, J and clone size were drawn from that table, and D and trimming were deduced from the DNA. This sample carries about 200,000 clones, around 85% of them seen once, and the ten largest clones take 0.78%. This clonotype was obtained from a woman in her seventies with acute or convalescent COVID-19. Sample: peripheral blood.

CDR3 sequence: CASSPTSGRRGADTQYF. In DNA, the CDR3 is TGTGCCAGCAGCCCGACTAGCGGCCGACGGGGCGCAGATACGCAGTATTTT. The rearrangement uses TRBV7-3 and TRBJ2-3; 9 bases are a match to TRBD2. CDR3 size: 17 residues. CDR1 and CDR2 (germline): SGHTA, FQGTGA. With 5 bases clipped from V and 4 bases from J, the junction kept 13 bases outside the gene matches.